Shown below are 21 T cell receptor beta chains from a single sample sequenced in a study of control samples from healthy donors and cancer patients. The data were produced by immunoSEQ multiplex PCR, yet TCRdb's version contains in-frame clones alone and is incomplete. The sample consists of some 190,000 clones, roughly nine tenths of them appearing once. Sequencing used blood. These receptors all come from a man aged 25 to 40 in good health.

CDR3 DNA: TGTGCCAGCATCCTTAACGGGGTTGCTGGCCGGAACACTGAAGCTTTCTTT. Its translation is CASILNGVAGRNTEAFF. This sequence joins TRBV5-6 and TRBJ1-1; no reliable D call. Trimming stripped 6 bases from V and 1 base from J, with 22 bases between. This CDR3 is 17 amino acids long. Germline V gives CDR1 SGHDT, CDR2 YYEEEE.

J is TRBJ2-1 and V is TRBV4-2; D unresolved. This CDR3 is built from 15 residues. From germline, CDR1 is LGHNA and CDR2 YNFKEQ. V was shortened by 4 bases and J by 4 bases, with 14 bases between the two germline ends. The CDR3 DNA reads as TGTGCCAGCAGCCTAAGCAGCGCGTCGTACAATGAGCAGTTCTTC. Translation gives CASSLSSASYNEQFF.

The V gene is TRBV10-1, the J gene TRBJ2-3; TRBD2 agrees at 8 bases. The ends lost 0 bases at V and 2 bases at J; junction bases unmatched: 10. Germline loops: CDR1 WNHNN, CDR2 SYGVQD (reference sequence). The CDR3 is 18 residues long. CDR3 in DNA: TGCGCCAGCAGTGAGTCGTCCCAGCGGGGGACCTACACAGATACGCAGTATTTT. Its protein is CASSESSQRGTYTDTQYF.

This clone was seen once. The V and J genes are TRBV6-6 and TRBJ2-1; D gene unclear. Trimming pared 0 bases from V and 5 bases from J, leaving 8 bases between. CDR3 size: 14 residues. Per germline, CDR1 MNHNY and CDR2 SVGAGI (reference sequence). CDR3 nucleotide sequence: TGTGCCAGCAGTTACTCTGAAGGAAACAATGAGCAGTTCTTC. This gives the protein CASSYSEGNNEQFF.

This rearrangement joins TRBV18 to TRBJ2-7; perhaps TRBD2 as D (6 bases). Trimming cost V 6 bases and J 3 bases, with 18 bases left between them. The CDR3 runs 15 residues. Germline lookup yields CDR1 KGHSH and CDR2 LQKENI. The chain's CDR3 is CASSQNPGTDYEQYF. CDR3 nucleotide sequence: TGTGCCAGCTCTCAAAATCCCGGGACTGACTACGAGCAGTACTTC.

V usage is TRBV3-1 (or the pseudogene TRBV3-2) and J usage is TRBJ1-3; no definite D call. The CDR3 covers 16 residues. V was clipped by 6 bases and J by 1 base, with 16 bases between them. The germline CDR1 and CDR2 sequences are LGHDT and YNNKEL (reference sequence). As DNA, the CDR3 is TGTGCCAGCAGACATAGGGCCGCGGCGTCTGGAAACACCATATATTTT. Its translation: CASRHRAAASGNTIYF.

The chain carries TRBV5-8 and TRBJ2-2, with D possibly called TRBD1 or TRBD2 (5 bases each). CDR1 is SGHTS and CDR2 is YDEGEE in the germline V gene. The CDR3 loop spans 17 amino acids. With 0 bases removed from V and 2 bases from J, the gap between germline ends came to 14 bases. CDR3 sequence (DNA): TGTGCCAGCAGCTTGGCCGTGGGGGTATCTAACACCGGGGAGCTGTTTTTT. It yields the protein CASSLAVGVSNTGELFF. Drawing the rest from reference TRBV5-8 and TRBJ2-2, the complete variable domain is EAGVTQSPTHLIKTRGQQATLRCSPISGHTSVYWYQQALGLGLQFLLWYDEGEERNRGNFPPRFSGRQFPNYSSELNVNALELEDSALYLCASSLAVGVSNTGELFFGEGSRLTVL.

In its sample, this clone was seen once. The V and J genes are TRBV19 and TRBJ1-5; the D is unclear. The CDR3 sequence is 10 residues long. CDR1 is LNHDA, CDR2 SQIVND, per germline (reference sequence). Trimming stripped 9 bases from V and 6 bases from J, with 6 bases between. CDR3: CARRSQPQHF. The CDR3 DNA reads as TGTGCCAGAAGGTCTCAGCCCCAGCATTTT.

The rearrangement links TRBV12-3 or TRBV12-4 to TRBJ1-2; D not certain. The CDR3 has 13 residues. V was cut by 9 bases and J by 0 bases, with 11 bases left in between. CDR3 region: CARQQKPNYGYTF. The CDR3, as DNA: TGTGCCAGGCAACAGAAACCTAACTATGGCTACACCTTC.

This clone was seen a few times. Additional DNA sequences in this sample encode the identical CDR3. V gene TRBV30 combines with J gene TRBJ2-7; D is uncertain. Germline V gene data show CDR1 as GTSNPN and CDR2 as SVGIG (reference sequence). Deletions cut 0 bases from V and 3 bases from J, with 6 bases between. The length of the CDR3 is 12 residues. The chain's CDR3 is CAWSVLGYEQYF. For the CDR3, the DNA is TGTGCCTGGAGTGTTCTGGGCTACGAGCAGTACTTC.

The chain has TRBV5-1 and TRBJ1-4; D call uncertain. This CDR3 is 13 amino acids long. V was trimmed by 0 bases and J by 7 bases, leaving 7 bases between them. Looked up from germline, CDR1 is SGHRS and CDR2 is YFSETQ. This CDR3 reads CASSLGVGEKLFF. The CDR3 DNA is TGCGCCAGCAGCTTGGGGGTTGGTGAAAAACTGTTTTTT.

J is TRBJ1-2 and V is TRBV5-1, with D possibly TRBD1 on 6 matching bases. The length of the CDR3 is 16 residues. Germline CDR1 SGHRS, CDR2 YFSETQ. V shed 4 bases and J shed 4 bases, with 20 bases lying between them. The chain's CDR3 is CASSPGVKGGSYGYTF. CDR3 sequence (DNA): TGCGCCAGCAGCCCTGGGGTGAAGGGGGGGAGCTATGGCTACACCTTC.

The chain uses TRBV28 and TRBJ2-2; D ambiguous. The CDR3 runs 12 residues. V was cut by 7 bases and J by 1 base, with 4 bases left in between. Germline CDR1 is MDHEN and CDR2 is SYDVKM. The CDR3 is CASTLNTGELFF. The DNA for the CDR3 is TGTGCCAGCACGTTGAACACCGGGGAGCTGTTTTTT.

The rearrangement joins TRBV5-1 to TRBJ2-7; TRBD1 is a possible D gene (6 bases). Germline V gene data show CDR1 as SGHRS and CDR2 as YFSETQ. There are 17 residues in the CDR3. V was cut by 0 bases and J by 7 bases, with 23 bases left in between. CDR3 DNA: TGCGCCAGCAGCTTGGGCCGGGACACAGTTTTATCTTCAGAGCAGTACTTC. This sequence encodes CASSLGRDTVLSSEQYF.

The J gene is TRBJ2-7, the V gene TRBV11-2; 12 positions match TRBD2. J gave up 6 bases and V 8 bases, and 8 bases lay outside the gene matches. CDR3 length: 14 amino acids. Germline V gene sequence: CDR1 SGHAT, CDR2 FQNNGV. This CDR3 reads CASARTSGVFEQYF. The CDR3 DNA reads as TGTGCCAGCGCAAGGACTAGCGGGGTCTTCGAGCAGTACTTC.

This chain links TRBV2 with TRBJ2-7, with TRBD1 matching over 7 bases. The CDR3 consists of 15 residues. V lost 5 bases and J lost 2; bases outside the gene matches: 9. CDR1 is SNHLY and CDR2 is FYNNEI in the germline V gene. The CDR3 region is CASSPNRDSPYEQYF. The CDR3 region has the DNA TGTGCCAGCAGTCCCAACCGGGACAGCCCCTACGAGCAGTACTTC.

This clone was detected once. V gene TRBV18 combines with J gene TRBJ2-3; TRBD2 agrees at 8 bases. The CDR3 covers 12 residues. CDR1 is KGHSH, CDR2 LQKENI, per germline. Germline trimming cut 3 bases from V and 13 bases from J; bases unmatched to any gene: 6. CDR3 protein: CASSPQGTRKYF. CDR3 bases: TGTGCCAGCTCACCCCAAGGGACTAGGAAGTATTTT.

This chain links TRBV5-1 with TRBJ1-6, with TRBD1 matching over 8 bases. The CDR3 sequence is 15 residues long. V dropped 4 bases and J dropped 8; count of bases not matched to a gene: 8. CDR1 and CDR2 from the germline V gene are SGHRS and YFSETQ. The CDR3 sequence is CASSLGDRRDSPLHF. CDR3 DNA sequence: TGCGCCAGCAGCCTGGGGGACAGGAGAGATTCACCCCTCCACTTT.

The chain is built from TRBV4-2 and TRBJ2-1; D remains unclear. Trimming cost V 0 bases and J 0 bases, with 9 bases left between them. The germline gives CDR1 LGHNA, CDR2 YNFKEQ. This CDR3 spans 16 amino acids. The CDR3 DNA reads as TGTGCCAGCAGCCAAGATCTCAGAAGCTCCTACAATGAGCAGTTCTTC. Translation gives CASSQDLRSSYNEQFF.

The chain couples TRBV7-9 to TRBJ1-5; 7 bases agree with TRBD1. Germline-derived CDR1 and CDR2 are SEHNR and FQNEAQ (reference sequence). J was trimmed by 5 bases and V by 1 base; bases with no gene match: 5. This CDR3 comprises 15 residues. CDR3 sequence (DNA): TGTGCCAGCAGCTTAGAAGACAGGGCGGATCAGCCCCAGCATTTT. Its protein product is CASSLEDRADQPQHF.

The rearrangement joins TRBV12-3 or TRBV12-4 to TRBJ2-2; D is ambiguous. V gave up 6 bases and J gave up 3 bases, with 5 bases separating them. The CDR3 consists of 12 residues. CDR3 amino acids: CASSTYTGELFF. CDR3 DNA: TGTGCCAGCAGCACCTACACCGGGGAGCTGTTTTTT.